This T cell receptor (beta chain) originates from a study of T cell changes during pregnancy in multiple sclerosis. Method: immunoSEQ multiplex PCR; TCRdb's copy keeps in-frame clones and lacks some. Of over 100,000 clones listed, roughly 90% are singletons. The V gene end was trimmed by 6 bases and the J gene end by 9 bases; junction bases not matched to a gene: 11. The CDR3 contains 15 residues. Germline V gives CDR1 SNHLY, CDR2 FYNNEI. The sample in question was peripheral blood, obtained in the third trimester of pregnancy. The J gene is TRBJ1-6, the V gene TRBV2, with 7 bases fitting TRBD1. This clonotype originated in a female donor with multiple sclerosis, enrolled in a pregnancy study. CDR3 DNA: TGTGCCAGCAGAAGGTCCGGGACAGAGGCTTCACCCCTCCACTTT. Protein: CASRRSGTEASPLHF.